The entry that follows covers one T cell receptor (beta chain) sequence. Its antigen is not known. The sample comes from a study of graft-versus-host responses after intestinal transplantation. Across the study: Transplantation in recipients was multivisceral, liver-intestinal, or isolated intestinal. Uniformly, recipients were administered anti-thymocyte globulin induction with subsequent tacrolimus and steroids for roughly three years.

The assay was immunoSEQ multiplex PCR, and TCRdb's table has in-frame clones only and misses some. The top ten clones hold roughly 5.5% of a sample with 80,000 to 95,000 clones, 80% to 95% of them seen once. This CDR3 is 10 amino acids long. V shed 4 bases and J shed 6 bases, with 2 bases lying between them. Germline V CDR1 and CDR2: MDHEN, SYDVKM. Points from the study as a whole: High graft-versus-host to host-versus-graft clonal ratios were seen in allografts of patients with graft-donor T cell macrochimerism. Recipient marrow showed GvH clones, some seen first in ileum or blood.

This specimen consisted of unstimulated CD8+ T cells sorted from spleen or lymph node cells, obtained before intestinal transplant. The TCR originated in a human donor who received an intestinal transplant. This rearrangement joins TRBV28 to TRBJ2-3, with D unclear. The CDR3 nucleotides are TGTGCCAGCAGTTGGGATACGCAGTATTTT. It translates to CASSWDTQYF.